Following are 9 T cell receptor beta chains from one sample sequenced in a study of Graves' ophthalmopathy and Graves' hyperthyroidism. From RNA, the CDR3 regions of TCR beta chains were amplified and sequenced. First-round RT-PCR employed HTBI primers, with a second-round multiplex PCR after it. Each CDR3 protein gets one entry after TCRdb re-called the multiplex PCR reads with MiXCR. The sample has about 200,000 distinct CDR3 sequences, under 30% seen once. The specimen was peripheral blood. These receptors all stem from a man in his fifties with Graves' ophthalmopathy.

This clonotype appeared many times. The chain uses TRBV11-2 and TRBJ2-5; D is possibly TRBD2 (5 bases). The CDR3 contains 12 residues. The germline V gene has CDR1 SGHAT and CDR2 FQNNGV. Trimming took off 1 base at V and 6 bases at J, with 6 bases between the two ends. Here the CDR3 reads CASSLGEKTQYF. The DNA for the CDR3 is TGTGCCAGCAGCTTAGGGGAGAAGACCCAGTACTTC.

The sample holds many counts of this clonotype. The V gene is TRBV7-9, the J gene TRBJ2-7; TRBD2 matches at 13 bases. Per the germline V gene, CDR1 is SEHNR and CDR2 is FQNEAQ (reference sequence). The CDR3 covers 16 residues. The CDR3 DNA reads as TGTCCCCGGGCATCGACTAGCGGGAGGACCTCCTACGAGCAGTACTTC. Amino acid sequence: CPRASTSGRTSYEQYF.

The chain is built from TRBV11-2 and TRBJ1-6, with D possibly TRBD1 on 5 matching bases. Trimming stripped 5 bases from V and 9 bases from J, with 17 bases between. Per the germline V gene, CDR1 is SGHAT and CDR2 is FQNNGV. The CDR3 runs 15 residues. DNA for the CDR3: TGTGCCAGCAGCGTCTGGGACGGTGTTACTTCACCCCTCCACTTT. Translation gives CASSVWDGVTSPLHF.

This clonotype was counted ten times or more. The J gene is TRBJ1-5, the V gene TRBV28; maybe TRBD1 (5 bases). This CDR3 is built from 16 residues. Trimming took off 8 bases at V and 5 bases at J, with 22 bases between the two ends. Germline V gene sequence: CDR1 MDHEN, CDR2 SYDVKM. This CDR3 is CASGDRGGWLDQPQHF. The CDR3, as DNA: TGTGCCAGCGGGGATCGGGGGGGGTGGTTGGATCAGCCCCAGCATTTT.

The chain joins TRBV6-5 to TRBJ2-7, with a possible D match to TRBD2 (5 bases). The CDR3 runs to 14 residues. Germline V lookup: CDR1 MNHEY, CDR2 SVGAGI. V lost 4 bases and J 5 bases, leaving 15 bases between the germline ends. CDR3 DNA sequence: TGTGCCAGCAGTTCCCACCCTAGCTTCCACGAGCAGTACTTC. Its protein is CASSSHPSFHEQYF.

Written as DNA, the CDR3 is TGTGCCAGCAGCCACAGTGGTCAGCCCCAGCATTTT. Its protein is CASSHSGQPQHF. The chain joins TRBV7-2 to TRBJ1-5; D not certain. This CDR3 is 12 amino acids long. The V end was cut by 5 bases, the J end by 6 bases, with 8 bases between. Germline V gene sequence: CDR1 SGHTA, CDR2 FQGNSA.

The rearrangement joins TRBV7-2 to TRBJ1-5; D is perhaps TRBD1 (6 bases). The CDR3 covers 14 residues. Trimming shortened V by 3 bases and J by 7 bases, and 13 bases separated the two germline ends. Germline lookup yields CDR1 SGHTA and CDR2 FQGNSA. CDR3 loop: CASSLGGGQQPQHF. CDR3 coding DNA: TGTGCCAGCAGCTTGGGGGGGGGGCAACAGCCCCAGCATTTT.

This clonotype was seen more than once but under ten times. This sequence joins TRBV6-1 and TRBJ1-6; D is perhaps TRBD1 (5 bases). V lost 5 bases, J lost 7 bases, and 15 bases lay in between. Germline assignment: CDR1 MNHNS and CDR2 SASEGT. The CDR3 has 15 amino acids. The CDR3 nucleotides read TGTGCCAGCAGTCCCATTAGGGGAGACAATTCACCCCTCCACTTT. Translating it yields CASSPIRGDNSPLHF.

The gene calls are TRBV28 and TRBJ2-5; D is perhaps TRBD1 (5 bases). This CDR3 is 14 amino acids long. Germline V gene data show CDR1 as MDHEN and CDR2 as SYDVKM. Trimming pared 6 bases from V and 3 bases from J, leaving 14 bases between. CDR3 residues: CASSPSDREETQYF. CDR3 nucleotide sequence: TGTGCCAGCAGCCCCAGCGACAGAGAAGAGACCCAGTACTTC.